This T cell receptor (beta chain) was captured in a study of blood T cell repertoires in COVID-19. Only in-frame clones appear in the TCRdb table, and some are missing; sequencing was by immunoSEQ multiplex PCR. The profile shows approximately 300,000 clones, roughly 90% of them singletons. The sequencing input was peripheral blood. The receptor comes from a man between 18 and 35 years old who had recovered from COVID-19.

The CDR3 protein is CASSEGGRNGYTF. CDR3 nucleotides: TGTGCCAGCAGTGAAGGGGGGCGGAATGGCTACACCTTC. The genes are TRBV6-1 and TRBJ1-2; maybe TRBD1 (6 bases). Germline assignment: CDR1 MNHNS and CDR2 SASEGT. Trimming took off 1 base at V and 6 bases at J, with 9 bases between the two ends. This CDR3 comprises 13 residues.